One and the same sample provided the 9 T cell receptor beta chains below, sequenced in a study of blood T cell repertoires in COVID-19. Sequencing used immunoSEQ multiplex PCR; TCRdb keeps in-frame clones, though not all of them. The data hold some 200,000 clones, with 80% to 90% observed a single time. The sample taken for sequencing was PBMCs or T cells enriched from blood (not recorded which). All receptors come from a man younger than 40 in a cohort exposed to, infected with or recovered from COVID-19 (not recorded which).

This clone has more than one count but fewer than ten. The CDR3, as DNA: TGTGCCATCAGTGATGGCGGGGACACCGGGGAGCTGTTTTTT. As protein: CAISDGGDTGELFF. The V gene is TRBV10-3, the J gene TRBJ2-2; perhaps TRBD2 as D (6 bases). V was shortened by 3 bases and J by 3 bases, with 8 bases between the two germline ends. The CDR3 runs to 14 residues. CDR1 is ENHRY, CDR2 SYGVKD, per germline.

The CDR3 region is CASSPLQDVPVHGYTF. Written as DNA, the CDR3 is TGCGCCAGCAGCCCCTTACAGGACGTCCCCGTCCATGGCTACACCTTC. The chain employs TRBV4-1 and TRBJ1-2, with D possibly matching TRBD1 (5 bases). Deletions cut 4 bases from V and 6 bases from J, with 21 bases between. The germline V gene has CDR1 MGHRA and CDR2 YSYEKL. This CDR3 region has 16 residues.

The chain uses TRBV5-4 and TRBJ2-7; perhaps TRBD1 as D (6 bases). The V gene lost 3 bases and the J gene lost 7 bases, with 20 bases spanning the gap. Germline V CDR1 and CDR2: SGHNT, YYREEE (reference sequence). The CDR3 is 15 residues long. CDR3: CASSWGPTLPEEQYF. Written as DNA, the CDR3 is TGTGCCAGCAGCTGGGGGCCGACCCTCCCCGAGGAGCAGTACTTC.

This chain links TRBV28 with TRBJ2-1; TRBD2 aligns across 11 bases. The CDR3 is 16 amino acids. Trimming removed 4 bases from V and 7 bases from J; junction bases left unmatched: 9. The V gene's germline CDR1 is MDHEN and CDR2 SYDVKM. The CDR3 DNA reads as TGTGCCAGCAGTTCCCTTAGCGGGAGGGCCGTAAATGAGCAGTTCTTC. Translating gives CASSSLSGRAVNEQFF.

The chain employs TRBV11-2 and TRBJ1-1; D uncertain. CDR3 size: 12 residues. Trimming stripped 3 bases from V and 5 bases from J, with 7 bases between. Germline lookup yields CDR1 SGHAT and CDR2 FQNNGV. CDR3 in amino acids: CASSFPRTEAFF. The CDR3 coding sequence is TGTGCCAGCAGCTTTCCTAGAACTGAAGCTTTCTTT.

This chain connects TRBV9 to TRBJ1-2; 10 bases are shared with TRBD1. Trimming removed 5 bases from V and 6 bases from J; junction bases left unmatched: 7. Germline V gene lookup returns CDR1 SGDLS and CDR2 YYNGEE. The CDR3 runs 14 residues. The CDR3 protein is CASRGDRGENGYTF. The CDR3 region has the DNA TGTGCCAGCAGGGGGGACAGGGGAGAAAATGGCTACACCTTC.

The chain carries TRBV19 and TRBJ1-5; D call uncertain. V lost 2 bases to trimming and J lost 4 bases, with 12 bases between them. There are 15 residues in the CDR3. Germline CDR1 is LNHDA and CDR2 is SQIVND (reference sequence). The CDR3: CASSIQREWNQPQHF. The CDR3 DNA follows: TGTGCCAGTAGTATACAGCGGGAGTGGAATCAGCCCCAGCATTTT.

V usage is TRBV10-3 and J usage is TRBJ1-6, with 10 bases fitting TRBD1. This CDR3 spans 14 amino acids. V lost 6 bases, J lost 9 bases, and 5 bases stayed unmatched. CDR1 ENHRY and CDR2 SYGVKD come from the germline V gene. CDR3 sequence (DNA): TGTGCCATCAGGGAGACAGGGGGCGGTTCACCCCTCCACTTT. Its protein is CAIRETGGGSPLHF.

Remarks on this clone: Other nucleotide sequences from this sample produce the same CDR3. This chain connects TRBV12-3 or TRBV12-4 to TRBJ2-1, with D possibly being TRBD2 (5 bases). V was trimmed by 1 base and J by 7 bases, leaving 8 bases between them. This CDR3 contains 13 residues. CDR3 residues: CASSLGGLNEQFF. As DNA, the CDR3 is TGTGCCAGCAGTTTAGGAGGGTTAAATGAGCAGTTCTTC.